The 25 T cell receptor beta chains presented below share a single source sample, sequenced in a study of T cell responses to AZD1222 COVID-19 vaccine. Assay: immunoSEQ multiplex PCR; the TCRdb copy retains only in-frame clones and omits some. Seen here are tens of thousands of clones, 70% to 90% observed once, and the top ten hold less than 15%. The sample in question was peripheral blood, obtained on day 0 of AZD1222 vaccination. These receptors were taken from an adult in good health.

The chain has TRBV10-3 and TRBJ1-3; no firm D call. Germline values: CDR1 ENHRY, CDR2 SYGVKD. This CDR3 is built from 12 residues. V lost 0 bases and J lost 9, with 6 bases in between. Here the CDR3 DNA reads TGTGCCATCAGTGAGTCCGGCGGCACCATATATTTT. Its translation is CAISESGGTIYF.

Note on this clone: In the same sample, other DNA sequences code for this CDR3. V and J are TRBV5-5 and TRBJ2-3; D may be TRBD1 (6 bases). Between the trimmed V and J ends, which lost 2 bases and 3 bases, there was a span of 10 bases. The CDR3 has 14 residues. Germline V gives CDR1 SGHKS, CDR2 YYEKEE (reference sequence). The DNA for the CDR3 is TGTGCCAGCAGCTTCCTACAGGGAACAGATACGCAGTATTTT. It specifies CASSFLQGTDTQYF.

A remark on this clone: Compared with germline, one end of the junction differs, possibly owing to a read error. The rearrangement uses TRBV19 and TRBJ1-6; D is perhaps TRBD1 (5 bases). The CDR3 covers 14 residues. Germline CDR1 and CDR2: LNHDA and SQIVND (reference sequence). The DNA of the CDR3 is TGTGCCAGTAGTGAGGGGACCTATAATTCGCCCCTCCACTTT. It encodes CASSEGTYNSPLHF.

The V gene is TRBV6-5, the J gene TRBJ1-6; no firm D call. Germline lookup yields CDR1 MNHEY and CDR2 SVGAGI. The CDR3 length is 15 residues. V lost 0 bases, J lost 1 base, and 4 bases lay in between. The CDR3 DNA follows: TGTGCCAGCAGTTACTCGAAATCCTATAATTCACCCCTCCACTTT. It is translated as CASSYSKSYNSPLHF.

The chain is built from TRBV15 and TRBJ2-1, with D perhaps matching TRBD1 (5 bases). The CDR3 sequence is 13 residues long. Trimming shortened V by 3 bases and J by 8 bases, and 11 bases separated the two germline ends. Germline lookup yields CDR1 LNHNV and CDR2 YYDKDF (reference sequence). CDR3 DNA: TGTGCCACCAGCAGGGACCAGGGTTATGAGCAGTTCTTC. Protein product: CATSRDQGYEQFF.

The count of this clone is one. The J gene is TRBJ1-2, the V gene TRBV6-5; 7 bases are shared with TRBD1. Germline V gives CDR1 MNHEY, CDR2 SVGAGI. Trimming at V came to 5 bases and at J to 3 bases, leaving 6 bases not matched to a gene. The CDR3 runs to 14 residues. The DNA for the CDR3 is TGTGCCAGCAGTCGTGACAGGGTGGACTATGGCTACACCTTC. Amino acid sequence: CASSRDRVDYGYTF.

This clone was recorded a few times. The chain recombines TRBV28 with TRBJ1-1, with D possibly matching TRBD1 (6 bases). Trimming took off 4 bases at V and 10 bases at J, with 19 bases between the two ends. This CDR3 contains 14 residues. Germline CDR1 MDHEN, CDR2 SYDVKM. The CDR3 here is CASSSGANRVAAFF. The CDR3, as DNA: TGTGCCAGCAGTTCCGGAGCTAACAGGGTCGCAGCTTTCTTT.

CDR3: CASSTNIEGAHEQYF. In nucleotides, the CDR3 is TGTGCCAGCAGTACCAACATCGAGGGAGCCCACGAGCAGTACTTC. This rearrangement joins TRBV11-2 to TRBJ2-7; D might be TRBD2 (5 bases). Germline lookup yields CDR1 SGHAT and CDR2 FQNNGV. The germline V and J ends were trimmed by 6 bases and 5 bases, with 20 bases remaining between them. The CDR3 totals 15 residues.

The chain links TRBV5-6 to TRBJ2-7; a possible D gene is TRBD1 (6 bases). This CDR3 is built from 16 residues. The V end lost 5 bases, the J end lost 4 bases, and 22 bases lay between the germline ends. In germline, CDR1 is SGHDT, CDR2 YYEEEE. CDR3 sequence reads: CASSESLTGQKYEQYF. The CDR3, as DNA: TGTGCCAGCAGTGAGAGCCTAACCGGACAGAAGTACGAGCAGTACTTC.

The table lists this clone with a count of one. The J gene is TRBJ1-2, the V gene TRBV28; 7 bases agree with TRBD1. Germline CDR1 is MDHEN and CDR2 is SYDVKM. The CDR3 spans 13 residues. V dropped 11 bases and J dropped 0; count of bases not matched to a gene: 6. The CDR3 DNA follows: TGTGCCGGATCTACAGGGGCTAACTATGGCTACACCTTC. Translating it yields CAGSTGANYGYTF.

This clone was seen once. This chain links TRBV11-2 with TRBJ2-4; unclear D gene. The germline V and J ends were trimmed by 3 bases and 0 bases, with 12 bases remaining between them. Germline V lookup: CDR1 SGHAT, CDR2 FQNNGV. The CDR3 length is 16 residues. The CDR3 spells CASSLGQSIAKNIQYF. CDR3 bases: TGTGCCAGCAGCTTGGGCCAATCCATAGCCAAAAACATTCAGTACTTC.

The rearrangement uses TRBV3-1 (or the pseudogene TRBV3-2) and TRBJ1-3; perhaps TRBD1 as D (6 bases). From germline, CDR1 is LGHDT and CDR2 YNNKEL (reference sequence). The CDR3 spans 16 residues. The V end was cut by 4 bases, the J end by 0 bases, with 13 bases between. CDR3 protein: CASSPNRAYSGNTIYF. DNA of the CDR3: TGTGCCAGCAGCCCAAACAGGGCCTACTCTGGAAACACCATATATTTT.

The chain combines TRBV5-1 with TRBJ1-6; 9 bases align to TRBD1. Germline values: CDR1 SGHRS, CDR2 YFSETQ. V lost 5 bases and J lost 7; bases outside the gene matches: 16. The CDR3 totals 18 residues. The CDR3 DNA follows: TGCGCCAGCAGGGGCTATATTCCCGGGACAGGGAAAAATTCACCCCTCCACTTT. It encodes CASRGYIPGTGKNSPLHF.

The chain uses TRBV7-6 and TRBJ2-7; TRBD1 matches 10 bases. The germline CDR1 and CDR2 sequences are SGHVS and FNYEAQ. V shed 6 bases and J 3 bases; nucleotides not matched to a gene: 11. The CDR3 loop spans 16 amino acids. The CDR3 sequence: CASSQTPGQGLYEQYF. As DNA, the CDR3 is TGTGCCAGCAGTCAGACCCCGGGACAGGGGCTCTACGAGCAGTACTTC.

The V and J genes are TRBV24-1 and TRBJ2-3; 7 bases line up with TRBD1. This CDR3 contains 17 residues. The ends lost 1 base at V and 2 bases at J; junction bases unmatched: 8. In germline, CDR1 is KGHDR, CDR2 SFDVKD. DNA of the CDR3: TGTGCCACCAGTGATTTAAGAGGGACAGAGTTCACAGATACGCAGTATTTT. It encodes CATSDLRGTEFTDTQYF.

In DNA, the CDR3 is TGTGCCAGCAGCCCCGACAGCTTAGCTAACTATGGCTACACCTTC. Translation: CASSPDSLANYGYTF. The chain carries TRBV5-4 and TRBJ1-2; the D gene is possibly TRBD1 (5 bases). The CDR3 consists of 15 residues. Trimming took off 4 bases at V and 0 bases at J, with 13 bases between the two ends. Germline V CDR1 and CDR2: SGHNT, YYREEE (reference sequence). The complete variable domain, with remaining parts taken from reference TRBV5-4 and TRBJ1-2, reads ETGVTQSPTHLIKTRGQQVTLRCSSQSGHNTVSWYQQALGQGPQFIFQYYREEENGRGNFPPRFSGLQFPNYSSELNVNALELDDSALYLCASSPDSLANYGYTFGSGTRLTVV.

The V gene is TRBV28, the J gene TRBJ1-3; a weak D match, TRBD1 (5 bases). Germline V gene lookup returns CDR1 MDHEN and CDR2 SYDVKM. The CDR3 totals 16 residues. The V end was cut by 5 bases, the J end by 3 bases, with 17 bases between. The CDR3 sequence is CASSRDVPNHGNTIYF. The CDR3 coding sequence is TGTGCCAGCAGTCGGGACGTCCCGAACCATGGAAACACCATATATTTT.

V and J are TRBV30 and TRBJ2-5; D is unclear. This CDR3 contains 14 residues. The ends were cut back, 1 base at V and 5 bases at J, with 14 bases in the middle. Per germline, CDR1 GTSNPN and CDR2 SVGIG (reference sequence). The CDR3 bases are TGTGCCTGGAGTGCAAACTTACCGGATGAGACCCAGTACTTC. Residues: CAWSANLPDETQYF.

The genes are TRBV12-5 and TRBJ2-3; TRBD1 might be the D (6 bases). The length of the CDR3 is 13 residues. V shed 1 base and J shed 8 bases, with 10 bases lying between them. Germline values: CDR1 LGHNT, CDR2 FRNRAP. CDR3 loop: CASGLGDRLTQYF. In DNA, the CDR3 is TGTGCTAGTGGTTTGGGTGACAGGCTTACGCAGTATTTT.

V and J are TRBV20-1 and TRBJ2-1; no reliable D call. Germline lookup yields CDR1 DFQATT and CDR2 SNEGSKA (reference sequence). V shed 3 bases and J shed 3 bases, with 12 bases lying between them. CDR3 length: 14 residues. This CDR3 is CSASSAWGYNEQFF. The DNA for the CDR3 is TGCAGTGCTAGTTCAGCCTGGGGCTACAATGAGCAGTTCTTC.

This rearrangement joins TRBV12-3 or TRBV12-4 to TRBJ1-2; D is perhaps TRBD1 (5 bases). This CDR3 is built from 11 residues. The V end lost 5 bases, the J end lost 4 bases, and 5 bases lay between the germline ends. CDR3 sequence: CASSGGYGYTF. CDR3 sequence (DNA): TGTGCCAGCAGTGGGGGCTATGGCTACACCTTC.

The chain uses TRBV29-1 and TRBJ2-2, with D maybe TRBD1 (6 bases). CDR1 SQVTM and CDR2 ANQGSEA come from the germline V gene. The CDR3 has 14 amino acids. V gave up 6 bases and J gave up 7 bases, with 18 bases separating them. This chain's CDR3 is CSVGTGTSIGELFF. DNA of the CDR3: TGCAGCGTAGGGACCGGGACATCGATCGGGGAGCTGTTTTTT.

The DNA for the CDR3 is TGCGCCAGCTCAGAGAGCGGGGGAAGCACAGATACGCAGTATTTT. Its protein product is CASSESGGSTDTQYF. This chain connects TRBV5-1 to TRBJ2-3, with 8 bases fitting TRBD2. V dropped 7 bases and J dropped 0; count of bases not matched to a gene: 7. The CDR3 covers 15 residues. Germline CDR1 and CDR2: SGHRS and YFSETQ.

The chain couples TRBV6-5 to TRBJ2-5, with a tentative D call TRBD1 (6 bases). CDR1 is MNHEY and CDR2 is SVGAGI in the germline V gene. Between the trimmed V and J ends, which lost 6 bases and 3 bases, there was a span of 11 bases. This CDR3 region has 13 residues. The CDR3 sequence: CASSLQGKETQYF. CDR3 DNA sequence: TGTGCCAGCAGCCTACAGGGAAAAGAGACCCAGTACTTC.

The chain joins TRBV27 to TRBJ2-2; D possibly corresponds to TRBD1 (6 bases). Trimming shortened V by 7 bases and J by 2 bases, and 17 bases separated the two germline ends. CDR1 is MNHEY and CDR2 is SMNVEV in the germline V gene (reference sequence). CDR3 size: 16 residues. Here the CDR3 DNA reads TGTGCCAGCACGGGATGGGGGCTAGCCAACACCGGGGAGCTGTTTTTT. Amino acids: CASTGWGLANTGELFF.